The 26 T cell receptor beta chains reported below all come from one sample, sequenced in a study of CD8 T cells in ankylosing spondylitis. TCRdb processed the 5' RACE reads anew with MiXCR; each CDR3 protein has one entry. The sample includes 250,000 to 400,000 distinct CDR3 sequences, about 9.9% seen only once; the top ten take roughly 9.2%. The sequenced sample consisted of blood, either unsorted or a sorted T cell fraction (not recorded which). The receptors come from a female donor with ankylosing spondylitis or in good health (not recorded which).

This clonotype was counted ten times or more. This CDR3 reads CASSPRGLADNEQFF. CDR3 DNA: TGCGCCAGCAGCCCGAGGGGACTAGCGGATAATGAGCAGTTCTTC. This chain joins TRBV4-3 and TRBJ2-1; TRBD2 matches at 11 bases. The CDR3 is made up of 15 amino acids. The trim removed 4 bases at V and 7 bases at J, leaving 6 bases unmatched. Germline assignment: CDR1 LGHNA and CDR2 YSLEER.

Only one count was recorded for this clonotype. The rearrangement uses TRBV7-9 and TRBJ1-1; TRBD1 is a possible D gene (6 bases). The germline gives CDR1 SEHNR, CDR2 FQNEAQ (reference sequence). Deletions cut 2 bases from V and 5 bases from J, with 15 bases between. The CDR3 has 15 amino acids. This chain's CDR3 is CASSLPQGPQTEAFF. DNA for the CDR3: TGTGCCAGCAGCTTACCACAGGGACCGCAGACTGAAGCTTTCTTT.

The chain carries TRBV5-5 and TRBJ1-6, with D possibly matching TRBD1 (6 bases). This CDR3 spans 15 amino acids. V lost 1 base and J lost 13, with 18 bases in between. Germline CDR1 reads SGHKS; CDR2 reads YYEKEE (reference sequence). CDR3 amino acids: CASSLSRTVGSPLHF. CDR3 coding DNA: TGTGCCAGCAGCTTGAGCAGGACAGTTGGGTCGCCCCTCCACTTT.

The chain is built from TRBV14 and TRBJ2-5; 13 bases are a match to TRBD2. CDR1 is SGHDN and CDR2 is FVKESK in the germline V gene. V trimming: 5 bases; J trimming: 4 bases; junction bases outside the gene matches: 4. The CDR3 sequence is 15 residues long. The CDR3 sequence is CASSTGLAGVETQYF. The CDR3 DNA is TGTGCCAGCAGCACCGGACTAGCGGGAGTAGAGACCCAGTACTTC.

This clonotype has at least ten counts. The chain combines TRBV5-1 with TRBJ1-4, with a tentative D call TRBD1 (5 bases). CDR1 is SGHRS, CDR2 YFSETQ, per germline. This CDR3 region has 16 residues. V was clipped by 0 bases and J by 4 bases, with 13 bases between them. CDR3: CASSLAGGTGNEKLFF. CDR3 sequence (DNA): TGCGCCAGCAGCTTGGCCGGTGGGACGGGTAATGAAAAACTGTTTTTT.

There are many counts of this clonotype. V usage is TRBV5-1 and J usage is TRBJ2-2; D unresolved. This CDR3 contains 16 residues. CDR1 SGHRS and CDR2 YFSETQ come from the germline V gene. The germline V and J ends were trimmed by 0 bases and 6 bases, with 15 bases remaining between them. The DNA of the CDR3 is TGCGCCAGCAGCTTGGCCCGCGGCGGCGGTTCCGGGGAGCTGTTTTTT. Its translation: CASSLARGGGSGELFF.

This clonotype was detected many times. The rearrangement joins TRBV30 to TRBJ1-1; D not resolved. Trimming stripped 5 bases from V and 0 bases from J, with 13 bases between. The CDR3 has 14 residues. CDR1 GTSNPN and CDR2 SVGIG come from the germline V gene (reference sequence). CDR3 protein: CAWGRPAMNTEAFF. In nucleotides, the CDR3 is TGTGCCTGGGGTAGGCCAGCCATGAACACTGAAGCTTTCTTT.

This clonotype was observed many times. J is TRBJ1-1 and V is TRBV5-1; the match to TRBD1 covers 8 bases. The CDR3 is made up of 14 amino acids. The ends lost 0 bases at V and 5 bases at J; junction bases unmatched: 3. Germline loops: CDR1 SGHRS, CDR2 YFSETQ. CDR3 sequence reads: CASSLAGGRTEAFF. The CDR3 bases are TGCGCCAGCAGCTTGGCAGGGGGCCGTACTGAAGCTTTCTTT.

The chain links TRBV6-1 to TRBJ1-2, with D unclear. Germline CDR1 reads MNHNS; CDR2 reads SASEGT. The V gene lost 8 bases and the J gene lost 4 bases, with 17 bases spanning the gap. The CDR3 has 14 amino acids. This chain's CDR3 is CASARADSGYGYTF. DNA of the CDR3: TGTGCCAGCGCTCGGGCAGACTCAGGCTATGGCTACACCTTC.

There are a few counts of this clonotype. This sequence joins TRBV20-1 and TRBJ1-2; tentatively, D is TRBD1 (5 bases). V was clipped by 6 bases and J by 8 bases, with 16 bases between them. This CDR3 has 12 residues. Germline values: CDR1 DFQATT, CDR2 SNEGSKA (reference sequence). CDR3 sequence (DNA): TGCAGTGCCACGGGAGGGGCGAGAGGCTACACCTTC. This codes for CSATGGARGYTF.

This clonotype was seen only a few times. This rearrangement joins TRBV20-1 to TRBJ1-6, with D perhaps TRBD1 (5 bases). Germline assignment: CDR1 DFQATT and CDR2 SNEGSKA (reference sequence). Trimming pared 0 bases from V and 0 bases from J, leaving 12 bases between. This CDR3 comprises 17 residues. The CDR3 region has the DNA TGCAGTGCTAGAGATAGCGGGACTAGCTCCTATAATTCACCCCTCCACTTT. Translation: CSARDSGTSSYNSPLHF.

This clonotype has a count of ten or more. The rearrangement uses TRBV7-8 and TRBJ2-2; TRBD2 matches at 11 bases. Germline V gene data show CDR1 as SGHVS and CDR2 as FQNEAQ. The CDR3 is made up of 15 amino acids. Trimming took 7 bases from V and 5 from J; bases not matched to a gene: 6. The CDR3 sequence is CASNLGTSGTGELFF. Written as DNA, the CDR3 is TGTGCCAGCAACCTCGGGACTAGCGGAACCGGGGAGCTGTTTTTT.

This clonotype was counted many times. V gene TRBV5-1 combines with J gene TRBJ2-2; D possibly matches TRBD1 or TRBD2 (5 bases each). Deletions cut 0 bases from V and 0 bases from J, with 9 bases between. This CDR3 region has 16 residues. Germline-derived CDR1 and CDR2 are SGHRS and YFSETQ. This chain's CDR3 is CASSLAPGPNTGELFF. The CDR3, as DNA: TGCGCCAGCAGCTTGGCCCCGGGACCGAACACCGGGGAGCTGTTTTTT.

This clonotype was picked up many times. The rearrangement joins TRBV20-1 to TRBJ2-7; a weak D match, TRBD2 (5 bases). The V gene lost 0 bases and the J gene lost 3 bases, with 18 bases spanning the gap. The CDR3 sequence is 16 residues long. Looked up from germline, CDR1 is DFQATT and CDR2 is SNEGSKA (reference sequence). The CDR3 sequence: CSARDLRGRTNYEQYF. The CDR3 nucleotides read TGCAGTGCTAGAGATTTGCGCGGGCGAACGAACTACGAGCAGTACTTC.

This clonotype was recorded at least ten times. The chain has TRBV7-8 and TRBJ2-1; 15 nucleotides match TRBD2. CDR3 size: 20 residues. Unmatched junction bases numbered 18, after V lost 0 bases and J lost 12 bases. Germline V gene lookup returns CDR1 SGHVS and CDR2 FQNEAQ. The CDR3 is CASSLAPGLAGGLQTDGQFF. The CDR3 region has the DNA TGTGCCAGCAGCTTAGCCCCGGGACTAGCGGGGGGACTACAAACCGATGGGCAGTTCTTC.

The table lists this clonotype with a few counts. The chain employs TRBV11-2 and TRBJ1-4; D perhaps matches TRBD1 (5 bases). The CDR3 covers 15 residues. Trimming stripped 0 bases from V and 5 bases from J, with 10 bases between. The germline V gene encodes CDR1 SGHAT and CDR2 FQNNGV. The CDR3 nucleotides are TGTGCCAGCAGCTTAGATTTCGACAGAAATGAAAAACTGTTTTTT. This sequence encodes CASSLDFDRNEKLFF.

Many counts were recorded for this clonotype. The chain recombines TRBV9 with TRBJ2-3; TRBD2 is a possible D gene (6 bases). CDR1 and CDR2 from the germline V gene are SGDLS and YYNGEE. The V end was cut by 3 bases, the J end by 5 bases, with 7 bases between. The CDR3 contains 12 residues. The CDR3 nucleotides read TGTGCCAGCAGCGCGGGGGTAGATACGCAGTATTTT. The encoded protein is CASSAGVDTQYF. The full variable domain, with the rest looked up from reference TRBV9 and TRBJ2-3, is DSGVTQTPKHLITATGQRVTLRCSPRSGDLSVYWYQQSLDQGLQFLIQYYNGEERAKGNILERFSAQQFPDLHSELNLSSLELGDSALYFCASSAGVDTQYFGPGTRLTVL.

The sample holds many counts of this clonotype. This chain links TRBV15 with TRBJ1-3, with D possibly matching TRBD1 (6 bases). CDR3 length: 16 residues. Germline loops: CDR1 LNHNV, CDR2 YYDKDF (reference sequence). Trimming shortened V by 1 base and J by 5 bases, and 15 bases separated the two germline ends. The CDR3: CATSRAVTGSRNTIYF. In DNA form, the CDR3 reads TGTGCCACCAGCAGAGCCGTCACAGGGTCGAGAAACACCATATATTTT.

This clonotype appeared many times. The V and J genes are TRBV10-2 and TRBJ2-5; a possible D gene is TRBD1 (7 bases). Between the trimmed V and J ends, which lost 4 bases and 5 bases, there was a span of 23 bases. In germline, CDR1 is WSHSY, CDR2 SAAADI. This CDR3 comprises 17 residues. CDR3 coding DNA: TGCGCCAGCAGTGGGCCACCGCGGGACAGACCATCGGAGACCCAGTACTTC. Amino acids: CASSGPPRDRPSETQYF.

This clonotype was counted at least ten times. The chain employs TRBV20-1 and TRBJ1-2; the match to TRBD1 covers 9 bases. Trimming at V came to 4 bases and at J to 5 bases, leaving 11 bases not matched to a gene. This CDR3 contains 15 residues. Looked up from germline, CDR1 is DFQATT and CDR2 is SNEGSKA (reference sequence). The DNA of the CDR3 is TGCAGTGCTAAACCGACAGGGGGAGGGTCTTATGGCTACACCTTC. Translating it yields CSAKPTGGGSYGYTF.

This clonotype was recorded a few times. The rearrangement uses TRBV7-2 and TRBJ2-1; D remains unclear. The V end lost 5 bases, the J end lost 9 bases, and 11 bases lay between the germline ends. Per the germline V gene, CDR1 is SGHTA and CDR2 is FQGNSA. CDR3 length: 12 residues. The CDR3 DNA follows: TGTGCCAGCAGCCGCCCTGGTGGTGAGCAGTTCTTC. Residues: CASSRPGGEQFF.

J is TRBJ2-5 and V is TRBV28; the D is unclear. V lost 3 bases to trimming and J lost 5 bases, with 10 bases between them. Germline CDR1 is MDHEN and CDR2 is SYDVKM. The CDR3 length is 13 residues. The CDR3 loop reads CASSFKGKETQYF. For the CDR3, the DNA is TGTGCCAGCAGTTTCAAAGGGAAGGAGACCCAGTACTTC.

In this sample, this clonotype turned up a few times. J is TRBJ1-3 and V is TRBV6-1; a weak D match, TRBD1 (5 bases). Germline V gene data show CDR1 as MNHNS and CDR2 as SASEGT. V was trimmed by 5 bases and J by 9 bases, leaving 26 bases between them. The CDR3 is made up of 17 amino acids. The CDR3 here is CASSQVSSTVSSGTIYF. CDR3 in DNA: TGTGCCAGCAGTCAAGTCTCCTCGACAGTTTCGTCAGGCACCATATATTTT.

This clonotype was recorded many times. The gene calls are TRBV29-1 and TRBJ2-7, with D unclear. CDR1 SQVTM and CDR2 ANQGSEA come from the germline V gene. V lost 1 base and J lost 2, with 9 bases in between. CDR3 length: 13 residues. The CDR3 nucleotides read TGCAGCGTTGAAGGGGCAGGTACCTACGAGCAGTACTTC. This gives the protein CSVEGAGTYEQYF.

The chain is built from TRBV7-8 and TRBJ1-1, with D hard to call. Between the trimmed V and J ends, which lost 5 bases and 8 bases, there was a span of 15 bases. The CDR3 length is 13 residues. In germline, CDR1 is SGHVS, CDR2 FQNEAQ. CDR3: CASSARTPTEAFF. The CDR3 region has the DNA TGTGCCAGCAGCGCTCGGACCCCCACAGAAGCTTTCTTT. Supplemented by reference TRBV7-8 and TRBJ1-1, the full variable domain reads GAGVSQSPRYKVAKRGQDVALRCDPISGHVSLFWYQQALGQGPEFLTYFQNEAQLDKSGLPSDRFFAERPEGSVSTLKIQRTQQEDSAVYLCASSARTPTEAFFGQGTRLTVV.

Many counts were recorded for this clonotype. The chain has TRBV11-2 and TRBJ2-3, with 11 positions matching TRBD2. Germline assignment: CDR1 SGHAT and CDR2 FQNNGV. CDR3 size: 19 residues. V dropped 5 bases and J dropped 3; count of bases not matched to a gene: 16. The CDR3 reads CASSPLTSGISPFTDTQYF. The CDR3, as DNA: TGTGCCAGCAGCCCTCTGACTAGCGGGATCAGCCCTTTTACAGATACGCAGTATTTT.